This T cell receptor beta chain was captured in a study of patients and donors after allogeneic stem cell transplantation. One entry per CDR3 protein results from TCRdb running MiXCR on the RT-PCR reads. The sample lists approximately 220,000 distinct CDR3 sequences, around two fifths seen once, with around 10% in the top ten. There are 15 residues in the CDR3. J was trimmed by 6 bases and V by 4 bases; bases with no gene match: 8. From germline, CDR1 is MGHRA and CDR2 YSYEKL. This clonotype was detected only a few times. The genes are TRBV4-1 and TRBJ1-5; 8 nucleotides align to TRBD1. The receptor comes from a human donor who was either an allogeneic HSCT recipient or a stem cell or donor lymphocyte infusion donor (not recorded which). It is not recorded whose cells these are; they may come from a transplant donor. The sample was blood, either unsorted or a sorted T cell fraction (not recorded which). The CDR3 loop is CASSRVTGGGQPQHF. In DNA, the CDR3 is TGCGCCAGCAGCCGAGTTACAGGGGGTGGTCAGCCCCAGCATTTT.